This TCR beta chain was captured in a study of graft-versus-host responses after intestinal transplantation (TCRdb year 2021). About the investigation overall: Multivisceral, liver-intestinal, or isolated intestinal transplants were received by the recipients. Graft-versus-host and host-versus-graft alloreactive T cell clones were tracked in the graft, circulation and bone marrow after intestinal transplantation using bulk TCR-beta CDR3 sequencing. All recipients received anti-thymocyte globulin induction followed by maintenance tacrolimus and steroids for roughly three years. A peak of at least 4% donor T cells among recipient peripheral blood mononuclear cells was the definition used for donor T cell macrochimerism. Alloreactive clones were identified by sequencing pre-transplant mixed lymphocyte reaction products and comparing them with unstimulated pre-transplant donor and recipient T cells. Rather than being sequenced by the commercial service, samples from a few later patients were sequenced in-house on an Illumina MiSeq and processed with MiXCR. Of the approximately 25 intestinal transplant recipients enrolled in the cohort, one of whom was a retransplant, 3 patients without pretransplant specimens were excluded. General findings and caveats noted by the study authors: The relatively low number and heterogeneity of intestinal transplant patients limited the conclusions. Early after transplant, peak levels of circulating GvH clones were associated with declines in HvG clones. GvH clones turned up in recipient bone marrow, with some appearing earlier in ileal mucosa or blood, a pattern consistent with an intestinal mucosal origin. Patients with donor T cell macrochimerism had high GvH to HvG T cell clonal ratios in their allografts.

The CDR3 has 15 amino acids, counting the end cysteine and phenylalanine. Just the 45-base CDR3 DNA is kept, in frame starting at base 1. V lost 1 base and J lost 3 bases; the stretch between them is 7 bases long. The germline V gene (reference sequence) gives CDR1 as SEHNR and CDR2 as FQNEAQ. Remarks on this clone: The target of this receptor is not known. No much larger clone is present one base from it, and per-base qualities are unavailable.

What this sample's time point label stands for: cells obtained before transplantation from donor or recipient. CD3+CD4+ and CD3+CD8+ populations were FACS-sorted from unstimulated pre-transplant donor and recipient cells taken from spleen or lymph nodes. Library prep was done by the immunoSEQ multiplex PCR assay. In most patients, genomic DNA was isolated using the Qiagen DNeasy Blood and Tissue Kit and sent frozen to Adaptive Biotechnologies for TCR sequencing. For most patients, genomic DNA was subjected to high-throughput TCR-beta CDR3 sequencing by Adaptive Biotechnologies. Per the original workflow: Adaptive's ImmunoSEQ software was the source of the TCR sequencing data for fewer than 20 patients, while three other patients were processed with MiXCR and VDJtools. To correct CD4 versus CD8 sorting errors, any sequence found in both subsets at a frequency ratio below 5:1 was removed. Because the origin of CDR3 nucleotide sequences shared between donor and recipient could not be assigned, those sequences were removed. Alloreactive clones required at least 2-fold expansion over unstimulated cells and minimum CFSE-low frequency of 0.002% (template counts) or 0.001% (read counts). Clones detected in sequenced pre-transplant spleen, lymph node, or MLR CFSE-low populations of the donor or recipient were defined as mappable. The cumulative frequency of alloreactive clones was calculated as a percentage of all sequences, weighted by copy number. The source is immuneACCESS, and TCRdb retained only in-frame sequences with V and J called. Part of the clones is not carried over; for the studies checked, unresolved V genes explain less than half of this, and the remainder is unexplained. That table gives V, J and clone size, and the DNA gave D and trimming. This sample comprises just under 50,000 clones, 65% to 85% of them detected only once. The leading ten clones occupy around 0.5% of the sample.

This sequence uses TRBV7-9 and TRBJ1-6; the D gene is perhaps TRBD1, from 5 matching bases. This TCR was sampled from a human donor who was the organ donor for an intestinal transplant. Material: unstimulated CD4+ T cells sorted from spleen or lymph node cells, obtained before transplant. The DNA reads as follows: TGTGCCAGCAGCTTAGGGGACGTCTATAATTCACCCCTCCACTTT. Its amino acids are CASSLGDVYNSPLHF. The full variable domain, completed from the reference TRBV7-9 and TRBJ1-6 proteins outside the CDR3, reads DTGVSQNPRHKITKRGQNVTFRCDPISEHNRLYWYRQTLGQGPEFLTYFQNEAQLEKSRLLSDRFSAERPKGSFSTLEIQRTEQGDSAMYLCASSLGDVYNSPLHFGNGTRLTVT.